This T cell receptor beta chain was identified during a study of blood T cell repertoires in COVID-19 (dated by TCRdb to about 2020). For context, the study as a whole: Samples covering the acute and convalescent phases of COVID-19 were provided by collaborators in the United States, Italy and Spain. The material from the prospective study consisted of cDNA or gDNA derived from T cells, B-cell-depleted T cells, or PBMCs. Subjects who had been exposed to COVID-19, were actively infected with it, or had recovered from it provided the deeply sampled blood TCRbeta repertoires that made up the dataset. The repertoires were made available in a free public database intended to serve as a resource for research on the immune response to SARS-CoV-2. The samples were drawn from the first 160 participants of the ongoing ImmuneRACE study and from 1,254 subjects provided by 6 global collaborators. Nearly every sample came with metadata listing a de-identified subject ID, COVID-19 status, age in years and sex. Where available, HLA class I and class II types were taken from metadata supplied by the sample provider and were not determined by assay-based typing.

The immunoSEQ Assay, a bias-controlled multiplex PCR, was used to amplify TCRbeta CDR3 regions from genomic DNA. The original pipeline was this. Nucleated cell counts per sample were estimated from amplification of reference gene primers within the assay. Sequence reads were collapsed and filtered to measure the absolute abundance of every unique TCRbeta CDR3 rearrangement. For each sample, productive Simpson clonality was calculated as the square root of Simpson's diversity index over productive rearrangements. TCRdb took over this immuneACCESS table, retaining in-frame rearrangements with V and J assigned. Such tables are incomplete; in checked studies, under half of the missing clones stem from an unresolved V gene, and the remainder is unexplained. V and J calls and clone size come straight from that table; D and trimming were deduced from the DNA. Here the sample has over 75,000 clones; around 90% occur a single time. The ten largest clonotypes hold about 2.3% of the sample.

With regard to this clone: No antigen is known for it. No much larger clonotype is one base removed from it; base qualities were not supplied.

The trim is 4 bases for V and 3 bases for J, with a gap of 4 bases between the germline ends. Inclusive of the bounding cysteine and phenylalanine, the CDR3 is 13 residues long. Only the CDR3 part of the read is kept: 39 bases, read in frame from the first base. Taken from the germline V gene, the CDR1 and CDR2 loops are MNHEY and SVGEGT. Each collaborating institution followed its own protocols to collect whole blood in K2EDTA tubes. For TCRbeta analysis, collaborators shipped samples as frozen whole blood, isolated PBMCs, or DNA extracted from either of those sample types. Findings and caveats that apply to the study as a whole: The quantity of clinical and demographic metadata differed by source and by participant and was supplied without curation.

The chain is made from TRBV6-2 or TRBV6-3 and TRBJ1-6, with no confidently assigned D gene. The sequenced material came from peripheral blood. The sequence derives from a human donor with active COVID-19. The donor label of this sample is uncertain. The CDR3 here reads CASSSNYNSPLHF. At the DNA level, the sequence is TGTGCCAGCAGTTCCAACTATAATTCACCCCTCCACTTT.